A selection of T cell receptor beta chains follows, all from one sample in a study of monozygotic twins with inflammatory bowel disease. TCRdb reanalyzed the 5' RACE reads, giving one entry per CDR3 protein sequence and no DNA. The sample features fewer than 400,000 distinct CDR3 sequences, with over 5.5% in its top ten. Input material: blood. These receptors originate from a human donor with ulcerative colitis or Crohn's disease, or a healthy co-twin of an affected twin (not recorded which). CDR3s include the opening cysteine and the closing phenylalanine or tryptophan. The order of the fields is J gene, V gene, CDR3 protein.

J: TRBJ1-6
V: TRBV27
CDR3: CASSLWAGVNSPLHF

J: TRBJ1-1
V: TRBV5-5
CDR3: CASRREYTEAFF

J: TRBJ2-2
V: TRBV20-1
CDR3: CSARGLREGELFF

J: TRBJ2-4
V: TRBV10-2
CDR3: CASSEGLLLVNIQYF

J: TRBJ2-7
V: TRBV4-3
CDR3: CASSQVAASSYEQYF

J: TRBJ1-5
V: TRBV4-1
CDR3: CASSQEARLGNQPQHF

J: TRBJ2-2
V: TRBV19
CDR3: CATKVAGGRTGELFF

J: TRBJ2-3
V: TRBV24-1
CDR3: CATSDATSGRTAPQYF

J: TRBJ2-2
V: TRBV7-2
CDR3: CASSRPDSTGELFF

J: TRBJ1-1
V: TRBV18
CDR3: CASSVGQGETEAFF

J: TRBJ2-1
V: TRBV5-1
CDR3: CASSDVPRKGNEQFF

J: TRBJ1-5
V: TRBV12-3/TRBV12-4
CDR3: CASSPRLYSNQPQHF

J: TRBJ2-7
V: TRBV28
CDR3: CASSPRDRFSYEQYF

J: TRBJ2-1
V: TRBV6-5
CDR3: CASSYNLEGPGSYNEQFF

J: TRBJ2-7
V: TRBV20-1
CDR3: CSALRQGVYEQYF

J: TRBJ1-5
V: TRBV28
CDR3: CASSLLDSGWEPQHF

J: TRBJ2-2
V: TRBV5-1
CDR3: CASSTSVSGATGELFF

J: TRBJ2-1
V: TRBV5-1
CDR3: CASSLVDHNEQFF

J: TRBJ2-6
V: TRBV6-2/TRBV6-3
CDR3: CASSYGGHRGANVLTF

J: TRBJ2-2
V: TRBV2
CDR3: CARGGLRGNTGELFF

J: TRBJ2-3
V: TRBV7-9
CDR3: CASSTGQGGSDTQYF

J: TRBJ1-5
V: TRBV4-3
CDR3: CASSQVFGGRYDQPQHF

J: TRBJ1-6
V: TRBV14
CDR3: CASSPRQGGSPLHF

J: TRBJ1-5
V: TRBV4-1
CDR3: CASSQDDVMPQHF

J: TRBJ1-5
V: TRBV28
CDR3: CASIKDSRWNQPQHF

J: TRBJ2-5
V: TRBV6-5
CDR3: CASSYPRGTQETQYF

J: TRBJ1-2
V: TRBV10-3
CDR3: CAISELTGNSGYTF

J: TRBJ2-1
V: TRBV28
CDR3: CASRNSRYNEQFF

J: TRBJ2-2
V: TRBV7-2
CDR3: CASSLAFSTGELFF

J: TRBJ1-1
V: TRBV6-5
CDR3: CASSYPPGLGGEAFF

J: TRBJ2-1
V: TRBV7-3
CDR3: CASSLSGSEQFF